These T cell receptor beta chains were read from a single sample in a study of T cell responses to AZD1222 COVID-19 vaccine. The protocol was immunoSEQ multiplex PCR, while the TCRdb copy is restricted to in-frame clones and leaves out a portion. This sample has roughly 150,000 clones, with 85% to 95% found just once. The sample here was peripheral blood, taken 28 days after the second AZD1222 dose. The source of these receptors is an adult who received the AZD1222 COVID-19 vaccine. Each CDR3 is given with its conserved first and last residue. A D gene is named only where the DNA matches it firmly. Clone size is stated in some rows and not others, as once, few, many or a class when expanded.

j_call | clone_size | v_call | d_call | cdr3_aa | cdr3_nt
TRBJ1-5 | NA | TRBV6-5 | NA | CASSRDSSNQPQHF | TGTGCCAGCAGCCGAGACAGTAGCAATCAGCCCCAGCATTTT
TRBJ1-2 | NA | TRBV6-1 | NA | CASSEGRTALNYGYTF | TGTGCCAGCAGTGAAGGTAGGACAGCCCTTAACTATGGCTACACCTTC
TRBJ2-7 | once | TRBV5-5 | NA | CASSGGYEQYF | TGTGCCAGCAGCGGGGGTTACGAGCAGTACTTC
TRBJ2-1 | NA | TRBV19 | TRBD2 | CASSTSGWEQFF | TGTGCCAGCAGTACTAGCGGGTGGGAGCAGTTCTTC
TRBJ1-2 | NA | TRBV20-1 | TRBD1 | CSRGTGNGYTF | TGCAGTAGGGGGACAGGGAATGGCTACACCTTC
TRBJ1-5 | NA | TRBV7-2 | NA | CASSLGDGFNQPQHF | TGTGCCAGCAGCTTAGGCGACGGGTTCAATCAGCCCCAGCATTTT
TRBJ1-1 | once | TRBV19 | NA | CASSMAFRNEDTEAFF | TGTGCCAGTAGTATGGCCTTTCGCAATGAGGACACTGAAGCTTTCTTT
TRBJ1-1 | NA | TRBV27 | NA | CASSLYKEPTEAFF | TGTGCCAGCAGTTTATATAAGGAGCCCACTGAAGCTTTCTTT
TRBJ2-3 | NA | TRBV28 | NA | CASSLEAFTDTQYF | TGTGCCAGCAGTTTAGAGGCCTTCACAGATACGCAGTATTTT
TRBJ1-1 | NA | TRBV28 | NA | CASSSPQPNTEAFF | TGTGCCAGCAGTTCCCCCCAGCCGAACACTGAAGCTTTCTTT
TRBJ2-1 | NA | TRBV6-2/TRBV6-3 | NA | CASSLLGSYNEQFF | TGTGCCAGCAGTTTACTTGGCTCCTACAATGAGCAGTTCTTC
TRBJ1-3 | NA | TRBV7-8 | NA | CASSLILQGGNTIYF | TGTGCCAGCAGCTTAATCCTGCAGGGGGGAAACACCATATATTTT
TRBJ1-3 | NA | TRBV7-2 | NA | CASSSGTAGNTIYF | TGTGCCAGCAGCTCTGGGACGGCTGGAAACACCATATATTTT
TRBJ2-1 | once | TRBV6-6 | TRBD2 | CASGLAAYNEQFF | TGTGCCAGCGGACTAGCGGCATACAATGAGCAGTTCTTC
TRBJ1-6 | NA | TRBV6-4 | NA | CASSEGGSRVTLHF | TGTGCCAGCAGTGAGGGTGGTTCAAGGGTAACCCTCCACTTT
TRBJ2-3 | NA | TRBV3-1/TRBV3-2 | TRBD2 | CASSQREGTDTQYF | TGTGCCAGCAGCCAGCGGGAGGGTACAGATACGCAGTATTTT
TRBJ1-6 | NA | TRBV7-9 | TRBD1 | CASSPAVASGQGMSLHF | TGTGCCAGCAGCCCGGCCGTCGCGTCCGGACAGGGCATGTCCCTCCACTTT
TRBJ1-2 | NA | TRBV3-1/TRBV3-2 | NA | CASQDGNEYGYTF | TGTGCCAGTCAGGACGGGAATGAGTATGGCTACACCTTC
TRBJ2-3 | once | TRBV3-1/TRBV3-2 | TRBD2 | CASSLGGGTVDTQYF | TGTGCCAGCAGCCTTGGGGGAGGGACGGTAGATACGCAGTATTTT
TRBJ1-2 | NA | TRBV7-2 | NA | CASSLGRRDDRGYTF | TGTGCCAGCAGCTTAGGGAGAAGGGATGACCGGGGCTACACCTTC
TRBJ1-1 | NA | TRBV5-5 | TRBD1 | CASSLGTGGPEAFF | TGTGCCAGCAGCCTCGGGACAGGGGGTCCTGAAGCTTTCTTT
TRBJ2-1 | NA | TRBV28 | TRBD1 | CASSFPGQGYNEQFF | TGTGCCAGCAGTTTCCCCGGACAGGGATACAATGAGCAGTTCTTC
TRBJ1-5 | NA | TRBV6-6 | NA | CASSHRGAGNQPQHF | TGTGCCAGCAGTCACCGGGGAGCGGGCAATCAGCCCCAGCATTTT
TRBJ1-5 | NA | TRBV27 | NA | CASSDRGQPQHF | TGTGCCAGCAGCGACCGAGGGCAGCCCCAGCATTTT
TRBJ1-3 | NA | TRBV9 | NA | CASSTLSSGNTIYF | TGTGCCAGCAGTACACTCTCCTCTGGAAACACCATATATTTT
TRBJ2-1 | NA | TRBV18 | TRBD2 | CASSRGGRVDNEQFF | TGTGCCAGCTCACGAGGCGGGAGGGTAGACAATGAGCAGTTCTTC
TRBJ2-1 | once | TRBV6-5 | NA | CASSYRDFYNEQFF | TGTGCCAGCAGTTACCGGGACTTCTACAATGAGCAGTTCTTC
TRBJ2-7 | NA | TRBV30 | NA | CAWSVDSYEQYF | TGTGCCTGGAGTGTAGACAGCTACGAGCAGTACTTC
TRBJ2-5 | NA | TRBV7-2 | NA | CASSFDYSGETQYF | TGTGCCAGCAGCTTCGACTATTCGGGAGAGACCCAGTACTTC
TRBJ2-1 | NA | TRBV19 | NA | CASSLFGMSTLNEQFF | TGTGCCAGTAGTCTTTTCGGTATGTCTACCCTAAATGAGCAGTTCTTC
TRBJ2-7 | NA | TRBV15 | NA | CATSRGDSSYEQYF | TGTGCCACCAGCAGAGGGGACTCCTCCTACGAGCAGTACTTC
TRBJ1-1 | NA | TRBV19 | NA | CASSWDGYTEAFF | TGTGCCAGTAGTTGGGACGGATACACTGAAGCTTTCTTT
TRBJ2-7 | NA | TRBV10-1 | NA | CATLDEIRRQYF | TGCGCCACCCTAGATGAGATCCGGCGGCAGTACTTC
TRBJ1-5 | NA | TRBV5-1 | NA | CASSLVGNKNQPQHF | TGCGCCAGCAGCTTGGTCGGGAATAAAAATCAGCCCCAGCATTTT
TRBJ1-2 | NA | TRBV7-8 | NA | CASTTDPIRGYTF | TGTGCCAGCACCACTGACCCTATACGGGGCTACACCTTC
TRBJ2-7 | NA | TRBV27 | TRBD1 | CASSLRQGYEQYF | TGTGCCAGCAGTTTAAGACAGGGCTACGAGCAGTACTTC
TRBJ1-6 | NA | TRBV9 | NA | CASRKGVNDSPLHF | TGTGCCAGCAGGAAGGGGGTAAATGATTCACCCCTCCACTTT